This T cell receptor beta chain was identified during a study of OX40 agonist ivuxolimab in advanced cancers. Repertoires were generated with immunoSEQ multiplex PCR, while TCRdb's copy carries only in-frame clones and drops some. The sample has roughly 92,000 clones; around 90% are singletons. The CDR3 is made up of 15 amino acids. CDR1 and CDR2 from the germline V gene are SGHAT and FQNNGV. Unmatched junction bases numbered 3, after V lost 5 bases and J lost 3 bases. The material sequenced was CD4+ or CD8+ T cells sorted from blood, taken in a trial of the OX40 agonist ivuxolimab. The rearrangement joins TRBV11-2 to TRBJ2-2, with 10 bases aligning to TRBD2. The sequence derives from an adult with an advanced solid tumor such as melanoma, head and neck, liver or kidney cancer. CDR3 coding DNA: TGTGCCAGCAGCCGTCTAGCGGGAGACACCGGGGAGCTGTTTTTT. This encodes CASSRLAGDTGELFF.